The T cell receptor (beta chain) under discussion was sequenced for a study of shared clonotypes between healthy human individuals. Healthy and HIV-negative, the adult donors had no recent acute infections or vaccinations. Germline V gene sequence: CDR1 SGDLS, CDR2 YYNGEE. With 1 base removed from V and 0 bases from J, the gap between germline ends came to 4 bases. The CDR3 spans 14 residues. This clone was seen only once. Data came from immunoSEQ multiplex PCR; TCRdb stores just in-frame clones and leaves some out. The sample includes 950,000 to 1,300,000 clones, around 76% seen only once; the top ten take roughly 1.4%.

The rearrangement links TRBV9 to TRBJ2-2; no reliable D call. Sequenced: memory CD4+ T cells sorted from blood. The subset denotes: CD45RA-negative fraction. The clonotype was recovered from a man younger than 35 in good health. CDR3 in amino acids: CASSVQTNTGELFF. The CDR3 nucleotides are TGTGCCAGCAGCGTACAAACGAACACCGGGGAGCTGTTTTTT.